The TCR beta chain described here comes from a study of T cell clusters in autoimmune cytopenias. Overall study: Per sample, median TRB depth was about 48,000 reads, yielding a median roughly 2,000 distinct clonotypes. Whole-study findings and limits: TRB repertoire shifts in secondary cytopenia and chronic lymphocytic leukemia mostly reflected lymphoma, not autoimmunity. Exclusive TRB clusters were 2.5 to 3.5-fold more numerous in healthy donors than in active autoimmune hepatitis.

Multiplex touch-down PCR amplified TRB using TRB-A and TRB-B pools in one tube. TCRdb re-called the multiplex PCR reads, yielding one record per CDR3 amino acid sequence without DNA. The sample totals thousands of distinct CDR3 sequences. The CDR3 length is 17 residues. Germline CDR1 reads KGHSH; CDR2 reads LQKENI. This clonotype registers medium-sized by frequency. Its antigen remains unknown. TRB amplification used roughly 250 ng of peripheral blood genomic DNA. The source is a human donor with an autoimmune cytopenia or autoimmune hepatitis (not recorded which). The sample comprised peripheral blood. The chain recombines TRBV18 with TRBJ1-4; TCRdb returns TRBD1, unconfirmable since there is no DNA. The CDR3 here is CASSPFQQGAEYEKLFF.